One sample yielded the 25 T cell receptor beta chains listed below, sequenced in a study of control samples from healthy donors and cancer patients. The repertoire was sequenced with immunoSEQ multiplex PCR; TCRdb's copy has only in-frame clones and lacks some. The sample contains 150,000 to 200,000 clones, more than 90% of which appear only once. Sequencing was done on a sample of blood. These receptors all come from a man aged 30 to 39 in good health.

This chain links TRBV7-2 with TRBJ2-1; 7 bases agree with TRBD2. J lost 5 bases, V lost 3 bases, and 4 bases had no gene match. CDR3 length equals 14 residues. CDR1 and CDR2 from the germline V gene are SGHTA and FQGNSA. The CDR3 DNA reads as TGTGCCAGCAGCTTTGGGAGGGCCAACAATGAGCAGTTCTTC. It is translated as CASSFGRANNEQFF.

The chain links TRBV27 to TRBJ2-2; D gene ambiguous. The germline V gene has CDR1 MNHEY and CDR2 SMNVEV (reference sequence). V lost 4 bases to trimming and J lost 4 bases, with 7 bases between them. This CDR3 is 13 amino acids long. CDR3 protein: CASSYTSTGELFF. CDR3 sequence (DNA): TGTGCCAGCAGTTACACCTCCACCGGGGAGCTGTTTTTT.

The V gene is TRBV9, the J gene TRBJ2-1; TRBD2 aligns across 9 bases. Germline CDR1 is SGDLS and CDR2 is YYNGEE. J lost 8 bases, V lost 4 bases, and 7 bases had no gene match. The CDR3 has 14 amino acids. Here the CDR3 reads CASSKAGTSYEQFF. CDR3 sequence (DNA): TGTGCCAGCAGCAAAGCCGGGACTAGCTATGAGCAGTTCTTC.

The chain couples TRBV11-2 to TRBJ2-1; D tentatively fits TRBD1 or TRBD2 (5 bases each). The germline V gene has CDR1 SGHAT and CDR2 FQNNGV. The CDR3 extends over 16 amino acids. V was pared by 3 bases and J by 5 bases, with 17 bases between. The CDR3 is CASSFVGTIGDNEQFF. The CDR3 nucleotides are TGTGCCAGCAGCTTCGTGGGGACGATAGGTGACAATGAGCAGTTCTTC. Full variable domain (remainder filled in from reference TRBV11-2 and TRBJ2-1): EAGVAQSPRYKIIEKRQSVAFWCNPISGHATLYWYQQILGQGPKLLIQFQNNGVVDDSQLPKDRFSAERLKGVDSTLKIQPAKLEDSAVYLCASSFVGTIGDNEQFFGPGTRLTVL.

The gene calls are TRBV19 and TRBJ1-6, with 7 bases fitting TRBD1. The ends lost 4 bases at V and 10 bases at J; junction bases unmatched: 7. From germline, CDR1 is LNHDA and CDR2 SQIVND (reference sequence). The CDR3 runs 14 residues. CDR3 region: CASSTTGFGSPLHF. Here the CDR3 DNA reads TGTGCCAGTAGTACGACAGGGTTCGGCTCACCCCTCCACTTT.

V and J are TRBV5-1 and TRBJ1-5; the match to TRBD1 covers 9 bases. The CDR3 spans 17 residues. Trimming removed 4 bases from V and 2 bases from J; junction bases left unmatched: 10. The germline gives CDR1 SGHRS, CDR2 YFSETQ. The CDR3 nucleotides are TGCGCCAGCAGCCTACTACCACAGGGGGCGGGCAATCAGCCCCAGCATTTT. This sequence encodes CASSLLPQGAGNQPQHF.

The chain recombines TRBV10-1 with TRBJ2-3; no firm D call. Germline loops: CDR1 WNHNN, CDR2 SYGVQD (reference sequence). Trimming removed 3 bases from V and 5 bases from J, with 9 bases in between. CDR3 length: 13 amino acids. The CDR3 reads CASSELGKDTQYF. As DNA, the CDR3 is TGCGCCAGCAGTGAATTAGGGAAAGATACGCAGTATTTT.

The chain uses TRBV4-1 and TRBJ2-7; 7 bases fit TRBD2. The germline CDR1 and CDR2 sequences are MGHRA and YSYEKL. The CDR3 has 18 residues. The trim removed 1 base at V and 4 bases at J, leaving 16 bases unmatched. CDR3 coding DNA: TGCGCCAGCAGCCAAGTGGGGCGGGAGAGAAGAGATCGGTACGAGCAGTACTTC. Translated, it gives CASSQVGRERRDRYEQYF.

The chain couples TRBV5-6 to TRBJ2-3, with D possibly matching TRBD2 (5 bases). The CDR3 length is 15 residues. From germline, CDR1 is SGHDT and CDR2 YYEEEE. With 0 bases removed from V and 0 bases from J, the gap between germline ends came to 8 bases. CDR3 residues: CASSLVRGSTDTQYF. Written as DNA, the CDR3 is TGTGCCAGCAGCTTGGTTCGCGGGAGCACAGATACGCAGTATTTT.

As DNA, the CDR3 is TGTGCCAGTACTCAACAGGGGTTCTCTGGAAACACCATATATTTT. Amino acid sequence: CASTQQGFSGNTIYF. The J gene is TRBJ1-3, the V gene TRBV19; 7 bases align to TRBD1. The germline V gene has CDR1 LNHDA and CDR2 SQIVND (reference sequence). The CDR3 is 15 amino acids. V lost 7 bases and J lost 0; bases outside the gene matches: 6.

The rearrangement joins TRBV5-1 to TRBJ1-1, with TRBD1 matching 9 bases. Germline-derived CDR1 and CDR2 are SGHRS and YFSETQ. Trimming at V came to 3 bases and at J to 5 bases, leaving 5 bases not matched to a gene. This CDR3 region has 14 residues. CDR3 DNA: TGCGCCAGCAGCTGGACGACAGGGGGGACTGAAGCTTTCTTT. Its protein product is CASSWTTGGTEAFF.

This clone was picked up a small number of times. V gene TRBV2 combines with J gene TRBJ1-6, with D perhaps TRBD1 (6 bases). V shed 4 bases and J shed 0 bases, with 10 bases lying between them. CDR1 is SNHLY and CDR2 is FYNNEI in the germline V gene. The CDR3 is 16 residues long. Written as DNA, the CDR3 is TGTGCCAGCAGTGTAGGGGGGAGCTCCTATAATTCACCCCTCCACTTT. Encoded protein: CASSVGGSSYNSPLHF. Full variable domain (rest looked up from reference TRBV2 and TRBJ1-6): EPEVTQTPSHQVTQMGQEVILRCVPISNHLYFYWYRQILGQKVEFLVSFYNNEISEKSEIFDDQFSVERPDGSNFTLKIRSTKLEDSAMYFCASSVGGSSYNSPLHFGNGTRLTVT.

V usage is TRBV24-1 and J usage is TRBJ1-5; D ambiguous. Trimming removed 1 base from V and 1 base from J, with 4 bases in between. This CDR3 has 14 amino acids. Germline assignment: CDR1 KGHDR and CDR2 SFDVKD. In DNA form, the CDR3 reads TGTGCCACCAGTGATTTCGAGAGCAATCAGCCCCAGCATTTT. The encoded protein is CATSDFESNQPQHF.

The V and J genes are TRBV9 and TRBJ2-3, with 8 bases lining up with TRBD1. CDR3 size: 12 residues. The V segment lost 5 bases and the J segment 8 bases; nucleotides outside the gene matches: 4. Germline V gene data show CDR1 as SGDLS and CDR2 as YYNGEE. The CDR3 sequence is CASSGQGSTQYF. The CDR3 DNA reads TGTGCCAGCAGTGGACAGGGCAGTACGCAGTATTTT.

The rearrangement links TRBV27 to TRBJ2-7, with TRBD2 matching 7 bases. This CDR3 region has 15 residues. J was trimmed by 6 bases and V by 7 bases; bases with no gene match: 15. CDR1 and CDR2 from the germline V gene are MNHEY and SMNVEV (reference sequence). CDR3 DNA sequence: TGTGCCAGCACCCCCCTCGCGGGAGTTGGCGTCGAGCAGTACTTC. Protein sequence: CASTPLAGVGVEQYF.

This chain links TRBV27 with TRBJ1-4, with D possibly being TRBD1 (5 bases). The CDR3 totals 15 residues. V lost 4 bases and J lost 7, with 16 bases in between. The germline CDR1 and CDR2 sequences are MNHEY and SMNVEV (reference sequence). In DNA form, the CDR3 reads TGTGCCAGCAGTTCAACAGCACAGGCCCTTGAAAAACTGTTTTTT. Translation: CASSSTAQALEKLFF.

The V call is TRBV27, the J call TRBJ1-4; a possible D gene is TRBD1 (6 bases). Germline lookup yields CDR1 MNHEY and CDR2 SMNVEV (reference sequence). V lost 5 bases and J 8 bases, leaving 18 bases between the germline ends. This CDR3 region has 15 residues. The CDR3 DNA follows: TGTGCCAGCAGTCCCCCCGGGGAGGGGGAAGAAAAACTGTTTTTT. It codes for CASSPPGEGEEKLFF.

J is TRBJ1-2 and V is TRBV9; 7 bases align to TRBD1. This CDR3 region has 13 residues. J was trimmed by 2 bases and V by 4 bases; bases with no gene match: 2. The V gene's germline CDR1 is SGDLS and CDR2 YYNGEE. CDR3 sequence reads: CASSRDRNYGYTF. The CDR3 nucleotides are TGTGCCAGCAGCCGGGACAGAAACTATGGCTACACCTTC. Full variable domain (missing parts from reference TRBV9 and TRBJ1-2): DSGVTQTPKHLITATGQRVTLRCSPRSGDLSVYWYQQSLDQGLQFLIQYYNGEERAKGNILERFSAQQFPDLHSELNLSSLELGDSALYFCASSRDRNYGYTFGSGTRLTVV.

This clone was counted once. In DNA, the CDR3 is TGTGCCAGCAGCTTAGCGGTAACGAACACTGAAGCTTTCTTT. Translation gives CASSLAVTNTEAFF. The J gene is TRBJ1-1, the V gene TRBV7-2, with no clear D. The CDR3 loop spans 14 amino acids. Germline lookup yields CDR1 SGHTA and CDR2 FQGNSA. The V end lost 0 bases, the J end lost 1 base, and 6 bases lay between the germline ends.

The V and J genes are TRBV9 and TRBJ1-2, with D unclear. The CDR3 contains 13 residues. Trimming left V 4 bases short and J 2 bases short, with 9 bases between. The germline V gene encodes CDR1 SGDLS and CDR2 YYNGEE. Here the CDR3 DNA reads TGTGCCAGCAGCTCAACTCGGAACTATGGCTACACCTTC. It is translated as CASSSTRNYGYTF.

The chain employs TRBV30 and TRBJ2-7; TRBD1 aligns across 8 bases. V shed 5 bases and J 1 base; nucleotides not matched to a gene: 7. The CDR3 covers 14 residues. The germline V gene has CDR1 GTSNPN and CDR2 SVGIG (reference sequence). The CDR3 protein is CAWGRTGSSYEQYF. DNA for the CDR3: TGTGCCTGGGGGAGGACAGGGAGTTCCTACGAGCAGTACTTC. Based on the CDR3 plus reference TRBV30 and TRBJ2-7, the full variable domain is SQTIHQWPATLVQPVGSPLSLECTVEGTSNPNLYWYRQAAGRGLQLLFYSVGIGQISSEVPQNLSASRPQDRQFILSSKKLLLSDSGFYLCAWGRTGSSYEQYFGPGTRLTVT.

This sequence joins TRBV6-5 and TRBJ1-3, with no clear D. The V end was cut by 6 bases, the J end by 0 bases, with 6 bases between. This CDR3 region has 13 residues. In germline, CDR1 is MNHEY, CDR2 SVGAGI. The CDR3 here is CASRPASGNTIYF. The CDR3 nucleotides read TGTGCCAGCAGACCGGCCTCTGGAAACACCATATATTTT.

The chain joins TRBV3-1 (or the pseudogene TRBV3-2) to TRBJ2-3; unclear D gene. Germline CDR1 reads LGHDT; CDR2 reads YNNKEL (reference sequence). Deletions cut 4 bases from V and 1 base from J, with 15 bases between. CDR3 length equals 16 residues. CDR3 region: CASSPHWVLGTDTQYF. The CDR3 DNA reads TGTGCCAGCAGCCCCCATTGGGTCCTGGGCACAGATACGCAGTATTTT.

V usage is TRBV5-1 and J usage is TRBJ2-5, with D tentatively TRBD1 (5 bases). Germline V CDR1 and CDR2: SGHRS, YFSETQ. This CDR3 comprises 14 residues. The V and J ends lost 5 bases and 3 bases respectively, with 14 bases between them. CDR3 DNA: TGCGCCAGCAGGCTAGACAGAGTAGAAGAGACCCAGTACTTC. As protein: CASRLDRVEETQYF.

The chain links TRBV28 to TRBJ2-7; D possibly corresponds to TRBD1 (6 bases). The CDR3 sequence is 13 residues long. The germline V and J ends were trimmed by 7 bases and 3 bases, with 13 bases remaining between them. Per the germline V gene, CDR1 is MDHEN and CDR2 is SYDVKM. The DNA of the CDR3 is TGTGCCAGCATTTCAAAGGGGGTCTACGAGCAGTACTTC. Amino acids: CASISKGVYEQYF.